Reported below is one T cell receptor beta chain. Its antigen is undetermined. 60 Vbeta and 13 Jbeta primers were used in PCR. Original data processing: Per a later analysis, the number of unique TCR beta chains was about 78 million, of which about 11 million were shared. Only in-frame clones appear in the TCRdb table, and some are missing; sequencing was by immunoSEQ multiplex PCR. V and J calls and clone size are given by that table; D and trimming were obtained from the DNA. The sample gives about 170,000 clones, approximately 84% of which show up once; 3% to 3.5% is in the top ten. The record originates from a study of cytomegalovirus exposure and HLA in healthy donors. The length of the CDR3 is 15 residues. Germline loops: CDR1 SGDLS, CDR2 YYNGEE. V was cut by 3 bases and J by 7 bases, with 16 bases left in between. Study outcomes and limitations: Later work showed greater clonal expansion in HLA-associated TCR beta chains than in equally common others.

The sequenced material came from PBMCs. The receptor comes from a woman aged 45-59 years in good health and CMV-seropositive. The V and J genes are TRBV9 and TRBJ2-2, with D possibly matching TRBD1 (6 bases). CDR3 amino acids: CASSGGQGFSGELFF. The CDR3 nucleotides read TGTGCCAGCAGCGGGGGACAAGGGTTTAGCGGGGAGCTGTTTTTT.